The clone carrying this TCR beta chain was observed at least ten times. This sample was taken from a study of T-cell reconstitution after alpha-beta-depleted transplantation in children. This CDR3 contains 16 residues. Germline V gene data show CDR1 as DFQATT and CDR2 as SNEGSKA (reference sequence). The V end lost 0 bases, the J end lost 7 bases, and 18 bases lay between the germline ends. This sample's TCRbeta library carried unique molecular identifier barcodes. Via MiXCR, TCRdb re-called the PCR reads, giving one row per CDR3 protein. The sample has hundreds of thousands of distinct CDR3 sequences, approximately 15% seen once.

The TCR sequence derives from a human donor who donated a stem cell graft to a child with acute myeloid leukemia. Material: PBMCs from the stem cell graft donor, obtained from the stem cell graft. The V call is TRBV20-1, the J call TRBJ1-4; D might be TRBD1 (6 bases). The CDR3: CSAREERGASGEKLFF. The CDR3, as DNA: TGCAGTGCTAGAGAGGAGCGGGGGGCATCCGGTGAAAAACTGTTTTTT.